One and the same sample provided the 24 T cell receptor beta chains below, sequenced in a study of T-cell reconstitution after alpha-beta-depleted transplantation in children. The authors prepared the TCRbeta library with unique molecular identifiers. From the PCR reads, TCRdb called clonotypes with MiXCR, one entry per CDR3 protein. The repertoire holds fewer than 700,000 distinct CDR3 sequences, more than 20% seen once, with over 12% in the top ten. Sequencing used PBMCs, mostly from graft donor cells, obtained 360 days after TCRalphabeta/CD19-depleted stem cell transplant. These receptors all stem from a boy in the first two years of life who had a stem cell transplant for acute myeloid leukemia, so the T cells may come from the graft donor.

The chain links TRBV6-4 to TRBJ2-2; TRBD1 is a possible D gene (6 bases). Germline CDR1 MRHNA, CDR2 SNTAGT. V was cut by 10 bases and J by 4 bases, with 13 bases left in between. The CDR3 is 13 residues long. CDR3 DNA sequence: TGTGCCACCAGCCCAGGGGTCACCGGGGAGCTGTTTTTT. Protein product: CATSPGVTGELFF.

This clonotype was found a few times. The chain has TRBV28 and TRBJ2-1; 11 nucleotides align to TRBD2. CDR3 length: 13 residues. Germline V gene lookup returns CDR1 MDHEN and CDR2 SYDVKM. V dropped 9 bases and J dropped 8; count of bases not matched to a gene: 6. DNA of the CDR3: TGTGCCAGTCTTAGCGGGGGGGCCCATGAGCAGTTCTTC. Translation: CASLSGGAHEQFF.

The chain has TRBV2 and TRBJ2-7; D is perhaps TRBD1 (6 bases). CDR3 length equals 15 residues. Trimming cost V 5 bases and J 3 bases, with 17 bases left between them. CDR1 is SNHLY, CDR2 FYNNEI, per germline. The CDR3 DNA is TGTGCCAGCAGTAAAACAGGGTCTTTTGTCTACGAGCAGTACGTC. Its translation is CASSKTGSFVYEQYV.

The genes are TRBV20-1 and TRBJ2-3; D is uncertain. V was cut by 3 bases and J by 6 bases, with 7 bases left in between. Germline CDR1 is DFQATT and CDR2 is SNEGSKA (reference sequence). The CDR3 spans 11 residues. The CDR3 DNA sequence: TGCAGTGCTAGGTATCCGGATACGCAGTATTTT. The encoded protein is CSARYPDTQYF.

This clonotype showed up many times. V is TRBV12-3 or TRBV12-4 and J is TRBJ2-4; D tentatively reads TRBD1 or TRBD2 (5 bases each). The CDR3 loop spans 14 amino acids. The V and J ends lost 5 bases and 1 base respectively, with 9 bases between them. The CDR3 nucleotides are TGTGCCAGCAGTGGGGGTTCGGCCAAAAACATTCAGTACTTC. Amino acids: CASSGGSAKNIQYF.

This clonotype was observed a handful of times. This may be a read error, as it is one base from a much larger clone. CDR3 nucleotide sequence: TGCAGCGTTGAATTGAAGGGAGTATACGAGCAGTACTTC. It yields the protein CSVELKGVYEQYF. The rearrangement joins TRBV29-1 to TRBJ2-7, with D possibly TRBD2 on 5 matching bases. The V gene lost 2 bases and the J gene lost 4 bases, with 12 bases spanning the gap. The CDR3 totals 13 residues. CDR1 is SQVTM and CDR2 is ANQGSEA in the germline V gene.

At least ten counts were recorded for this clonotype. The chain couples TRBV7-2 to TRBJ2-3; possibly TRBD1 or TRBD2 for D (5 bases each). This CDR3 region has 14 residues. Looked up from germline, CDR1 is SGHTA and CDR2 is FQGNSA. Trimming cost V 4 bases and J 2 bases, with 10 bases left between them. This chain's CDR3 is CASSWGSSTDTQYF. CDR3 nucleotide sequence: TGTGCCAGCAGCTGGGGGAGCTCCACAGATACGCAGTATTTT.

V usage is TRBV3-1 and J usage is TRBJ2-2; D call uncertain. The ends were cut back, 0 bases at V and 1 base at J, with 9 bases in the middle. CDR1 is LGHDT and CDR2 is YNNKEL in the germline V gene (reference sequence). This CDR3 region has 16 residues. In DNA, the CDR3 is TGTGCCAGCAGCCAAGATATTGCAGGGAACACCGGGGAGCTGTTTTTT. Its translation is CASSQDIAGNTGELFF.

The chain has TRBV20-1 and TRBJ2-5, with TRBD2 matching 7 bases. The germline CDR1 and CDR2 sequences are DFQATT and SNEGSKA (reference sequence). The trim removed 5 bases at V and 5 bases at J, leaving 17 bases unmatched. The CDR3 consists of 16 residues. The CDR3 sequence: CSAPESSGEGRETQYF. The CDR3 coding sequence is TGCAGTGCTCCGGAGTCCAGCGGGGAGGGCCGTGAGACCCAGTACTTC.

This clonotype occurred many times. The rearrangement joins TRBV3-1 to TRBJ2-7; D gene unclear. Germline assignment: CDR1 LGHDT and CDR2 YNNKEL (reference sequence). The ends were cut back, 4 bases at V and 3 bases at J, with 10 bases in the middle. The CDR3 has 13 residues. The CDR3 reads CASSRKGSYEQYV. In nucleotides, the CDR3 is TGTGCCAGCAGCCGAAAGGGCAGCTACGAGCAGTACGTC.

This clonotype was seen only a few times. The rearrangement joins TRBV28 to TRBJ1-1; unclear D gene. The CDR3 runs 12 residues. The V end was cut by 4 bases, the J end by 8 bases, with 11 bases between. Germline values: CDR1 MDHEN, CDR2 SYDVKM. The CDR3 protein is CASSSAGLEAFF. As DNA, the CDR3 is TGTGCCAGCAGTTCAGCGGGTCTCGAAGCTTTCTTT.

CDR3 in DNA: TGTGCCAGCAGCCAACCGGGACAGGGGTTTGAGCAGTACTTC. Amino acid sequence: CASSQPGQGFEQYF. The rearrangement joins TRBV7-9 to TRBJ2-7; the match to TRBD1 covers 10 bases. Losses at the gene ends were 5 bases for V and 7 bases for J; bases not matched to a gene: 8. Germline V CDR1 and CDR2: SEHNR, FQNEAQ (reference sequence). The length of the CDR3 is 14 residues. The full variable domain, its missing parts supplied by reference TRBV7-9 and TRBJ2-7, is DTGVSQNPRHKITKRGQNVTFRCDPISEHNRLYWYRQTLGQGPEFLTYFQNEAQLEKSRLLSDRFSAERPKGSFSTLEIQRTEQGDSAMYLCASSQPGQGFEQYFGPGTRLTVT.

In its sample, this clonotype was seen many times. The chain combines TRBV29-1 with TRBJ1-4, with D possibly being TRBD1 (5 bases). The CDR3 contains 12 residues. The germline V gene has CDR1 SQVTM and CDR2 ANQGSEA. The V gene lost 7 bases and the J gene lost 6 bases, with 12 bases spanning the gap. CDR3 DNA: TGCAGCGGGAGGCAGGGCGATGAAAAACTGTTTTTT. Amino acid sequence: CSGRQGDEKLFF.

The chain carries TRBV12-3 or TRBV12-4 and TRBJ2-3; D could derive from TRBD1 or TRBD2 (5 bases each). Trimming removed 8 bases from V and 2 bases from J, with 14 bases in between. The CDR3 consists of 14 residues. The CDR3 region has the DNA TGTGCCAGCTCCCCGGGACCGCACACAGATACGCAGTATTTT. Its protein product is CASSPGPHTDTQYF.

About this clonotype itself: A read error is possible here, since a much larger clone lies one base away. The V and J genes are TRBV3-1 and TRBJ2-1; 9 positions match TRBD1. V lost 7 bases to trimming and J lost 9 bases; unmatched junction nucleotides: 13. This CDR3 region has 15 residues. Germline V gives CDR1 LGHDT, CDR2 YNNKEL (reference sequence). CDR3 region: CASTNPGQGTSEQFF. In DNA, the CDR3 is TGTGCCAGCACCAACCCGGGACAGGGCACATCTGAGCAGTTCTTC.

The chain links TRBV10-3 to TRBJ1-4, with TRBD1 identical over 7 bases. CDR1 ENHRY and CDR2 SYGVKD come from the germline V gene. Unmatched junction bases numbered 5, after V lost 7 bases and J lost 6 bases. This CDR3 has 13 residues. The CDR3 DNA reads TGTGCCATCACTTCTGACAGGGATGAAAAACTGTTTTTT. Its protein product is CAITSDRDEKLFF.

The chain combines TRBV5-1 with TRBJ2-5; unclear D gene. Germline V gene data show CDR1 as SGHRS and CDR2 as YFSETQ. Trimming removed 3 bases at V and 1 base at J, with 10 bases between. CDR3 length: 14 amino acids. CDR3 residues: CASSSWQGQETQYF. The CDR3 DNA is TGCGCCAGCAGCTCCTGGCAAGGCCAAGAGACCCAGTACTTC. The full variable domain, rest sourced from reference TRBV5-1 and TRBJ2-5, is KAGVTQTPRYLIKTRGQQVTLSCSPISGHRSVSWYQQTPGQGLQFLFEYFSETQRNKGNFPGRFSGRQFSNSRSEMNVSTLELGDSALYLCASSSWQGQETQYFGPGTRLLVL.

This clonotype appeared a few times. The gene calls are TRBV9 and TRBJ2-2; D is ambiguous. Per the germline V gene, CDR1 is SGDLS and CDR2 is YYNGEE. Trimming left V 0 bases short and J 6 bases short, with 9 bases between. This CDR3 has 14 amino acids. The CDR3 sequence: CASSVGGSAGELFF. The CDR3 DNA is TGTGCCAGCAGCGTAGGGGGAAGCGCCGGGGAGCTGTTTTTT.

V gene TRBV12-3 or TRBV12-4 combines with J gene TRBJ1-2; D gene uncertain. V lost 0 bases and J 1 base, leaving 9 bases between the germline ends. This CDR3 comprises 15 residues. CDR3 region: CASSLAQMINYGYTF. CDR3 nucleotides: TGTGCCAGCAGTTTAGCCCAGATGATTAACTATGGCTACACCTTC.

This chain links TRBV6-5 with TRBJ1-5; 9 bases line up with TRBD1. This CDR3 is 15 amino acids long. V gave up 4 bases and J gave up 1 base; unmatched junction bases: 2. Germline-derived CDR1 and CDR2 are MNHEY and SVGAGI. CDR3: CASSSDRGSNQPQHF. The CDR3 bases are TGTGCCAGCAGTTCGGACAGGGGAAGCAATCAGCCCCAGCATTTT.

This clonotype was seen a few times. The chain employs TRBV4-1 and TRBJ2-2, with 10 positions matching TRBD1. The junction had 4 bases not matched to a gene; V was cut back by 6 bases and J by 0 bases. Germline values: CDR1 MGHRA, CDR2 YSYEKL. This CDR3 contains 16 residues. For the CDR3, the DNA is TGCGCCAGCAGTCCGGGACAGGGGACGAACACCGGGGAGCTGTTTTTT. Residues: CASSPGQGTNTGELFF.

V usage is TRBV29-1 and J usage is TRBJ2-2; 8 bases are a match to TRBD1. Germline V gene sequence: CDR1 SQVTM, CDR2 ANQGSEA. Germline trimming cut 5 bases from V and 4 bases from J; bases unmatched to any gene: 3. The CDR3 runs to 13 residues. In nucleotides, the CDR3 is TGCAGCGTTATGGGGACAGGCACCGGGGAGCTGTTTTTT. This encodes CSVMGTGTGELFF.

J is TRBJ2-3 and V is TRBV21-1; the listed D gene, TRBD1, was not tested against the DNA. TRBV21-1 is recorded as a pseudogene. The CDR3 sequence is 15 residues long. CDR3 DNA: TGTGCCAGCAGCAAACACAGGGGGCGAACAGATACGCAGTATTTT. Its translation: CASSKHRGRTDTQYF.

This clonotype appeared once. V is TRBV6-2 or TRBV6-3 and J is TRBJ2-5; tentative D call: TRBD2 (7 bases). Germline V CDR1 and CDR2: MNHEY, SVGEGT. The CDR3 spans 14 residues. The V and J ends lost 2 bases and 5 bases respectively, with 12 bases between them. CDR3 sequence: CASSYGGAAETQYF. CDR3 bases: TGTGCCAGCAGTTACGGGGGGGCCGCCGAGACCCAGTACTTC.